This passage covers 11 T cell receptor beta chains from one sample sequenced in a study of blood T cell repertoires in COVID-19. Sequenced by immunoSEQ multiplex PCR; TCRdb stores in-frame clones only, minus some. In the table there are approximately 210,000 clones, 80% to 90% of which are singletons. The specimen was peripheral blood. The source of these receptors is a man aged 50 to 60 with COVID-19, enrolled during active disease.

The V call is TRBV7-2, the J call TRBJ1-3; 9 bases are shared with TRBD1. V lost 4 bases and J lost 0; bases outside the gene matches: 7. Per the germline V gene, CDR1 is SGHTA and CDR2 is FQGNSA. CDR3 length equals 17 residues. CDR3 residues: CASSSQTGGSSGNTIYF. The CDR3 region has the DNA TGTGCCAGCAGCTCCCAGACAGGGGGGAGCTCTGGAAACACCATATATTTT.

The chain combines TRBV28 with TRBJ1-1; 11 bases line up with TRBD1. V shed 6 bases, J shed 9 bases, and the junction held 9 bases outside the gene matches. This CDR3 has 14 amino acids. The germline V gene has CDR1 MDHEN and CDR2 SYDVKM. The CDR3 region has the DNA TGTGCCAGCAGGGATCGGACAGGGGGCCTTAAAGCTTTCTTT. Protein: CASRDRTGGLKAFF.

The chain recombines TRBV7-6 with TRBJ2-5; 7 positions match TRBD2. The V gene end was trimmed by 1 base and the J gene end by 4 bases; junction bases not matched to a gene: 6. There are 15 residues in the CDR3. The V gene's germline CDR1 is SGHVS and CDR2 FNYEAQ. In nucleotides, the CDR3 is TGTGCCAGCAGCTTAGGGGCAGGGAGGGGAGAGACCCAGTACTTC. It specifies CASSLGAGRGETQYF.

CDR3 loop: CASSYSYGETYEQYF. The CDR3 region has the DNA TGTGCCAGCAGTTACTCGTACGGAGAGACCTACGAGCAGTACTTC. The V and J genes are TRBV6-5 and TRBJ2-7; D is unclear. From germline, CDR1 is MNHEY and CDR2 SVGAGI. This CDR3 is built from 15 residues. V was trimmed by 0 bases and J by 2 bases, leaving 11 bases between them.

In DNA, the CDR3 is TGTGCCAGCAGCATAACAGGGGGCCGCGGCTATGGCTACACCTTC. Translation gives CASSITGGRGYGYTF. V gene TRBV7-9 combines with J gene TRBJ1-2, with 9 bases matching TRBD1. In germline, CDR1 is SEHNR, CDR2 FQNEAQ (reference sequence). The J segment lost 4 bases and the V segment lost 5 bases, leaving 8 bases of the junction unmatched. The CDR3 sequence is 15 residues long.

This clone was seen a single time. This sequence joins TRBV7-9 and TRBJ2-3, with 11 bases fitting TRBD2. There are 15 residues in the CDR3. Trimming at V came to 3 bases and at J to 3 bases, leaving 2 bases not matched to a gene. Per germline, CDR1 SEHNR and CDR2 FQNEAQ (reference sequence). CDR3 sequence: CASSLTSGTTDTQYF. For the CDR3, the DNA is TGTGCCAGCAGCTTGACTAGCGGGACGACAGATACGCAGTATTTT. The whole variable domain, filled in from reference TRBV7-9 and TRBJ2-3, reads DTGVSQNPRHKITKRGQNVTFRCDPISEHNRLYWYRQTLGQGPEFLTYFQNEAQLEKSRLLSDRFSAERPKGSFSTLEIQRTEQGDSAMYLCASSLTSGTTDTQYFGPGTRLTVL.

A note on this clone: The junction does not match germline at one end; this may be a read error. The chain is built from TRBV7-3 and TRBJ1-2; 7 bases are a match to TRBD1. Germline V gene data show CDR1 as SGHTA and CDR2 as FQGTGA. The CDR3 length is 13 residues. This CDR3 is CASSPQTGAGYTF. CDR3 bases: TGTGCCAGCAGTCCGCAAACAGGGGCTGGCTACACCTTT.

The V call is TRBV6-6, the J call TRBJ1-6; a weak D match, TRBD1 (5 bases). V lost 8 bases to trimming and J lost 12 bases, with 23 bases between them. This CDR3 has 15 amino acids. In germline, CDR1 is MNHNY, CDR2 SVGAGI (reference sequence). The CDR3 region is CASLGAIGLAIPLHF. The CDR3 DNA is TGTGCCAGCCTTGGGGCGATAGGGCTGGCTATACCCCTCCACTTT.

The V and J genes are TRBV6-5 and TRBJ2-7, with 9 bases aligning to TRBD1. This CDR3 is built from 16 residues. V was pared by 4 bases and J by 6 bases, with 13 bases of the junction left unmatched. In germline, CDR1 is MNHEY, CDR2 SVGAGI. The chain's CDR3 is CASSWTRDREAVEQYF. For the CDR3, the DNA is TGTGCCAGCAGTTGGACCCGGGACAGGGAGGCGGTCGAGCAGTACTTC.

The chain has TRBV25-1 and TRBJ1-1; 7 bases line up with TRBD1. V shed 3 bases, J shed 1 base, and the junction held 2 bases outside the gene matches. This CDR3 region has 14 residues. Germline assignment: CDR1 MGHDK and CDR2 SYGVNS. This chain's CDR3 is CASSEAGGNTEAFF. CDR3 DNA: TGTGCCAGCAGTGAGGCAGGGGGGAACACTGAAGCTTTCTTT.

This clone was recorded only once. The J gene is TRBJ1-2, the V gene TRBV19; D gene ambiguous. Trimming left V 7 bases short and J 0 bases short, with 9 bases between. The germline V gene encodes CDR1 LNHDA and CDR2 SQIVND (reference sequence). This CDR3 contains 13 residues. CDR3 in amino acids: CASIDISNYGYTF. The CDR3 DNA sequence: TGTGCCAGTATCGACATCTCTAACTATGGCTACACCTTC.